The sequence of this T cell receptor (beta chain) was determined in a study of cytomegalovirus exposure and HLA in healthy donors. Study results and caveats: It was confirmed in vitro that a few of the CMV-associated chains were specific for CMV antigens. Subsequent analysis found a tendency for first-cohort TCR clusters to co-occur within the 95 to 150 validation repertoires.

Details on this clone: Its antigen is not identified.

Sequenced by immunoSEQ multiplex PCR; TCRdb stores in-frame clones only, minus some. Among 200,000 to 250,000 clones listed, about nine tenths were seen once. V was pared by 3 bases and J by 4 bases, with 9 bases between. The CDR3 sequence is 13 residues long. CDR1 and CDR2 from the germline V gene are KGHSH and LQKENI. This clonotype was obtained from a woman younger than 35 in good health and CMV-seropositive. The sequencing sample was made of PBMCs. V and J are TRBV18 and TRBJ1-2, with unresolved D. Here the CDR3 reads CASSPPSVYGYTF. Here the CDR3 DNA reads TGTGCCAGCTCACCCCCCTCAGTCTATGGCTACACCTTC.